The table lists the clone carrying this T cell receptor (beta chain) with a few counts. This entry comes from a study of control samples from healthy donors and cancer patients. Produced via immunoSEQ multiplex PCR; TCRdb's table is partial and in-frame only. The sample has approximately 190,000 clones, about 90% seen once. CDR1 LGHDT and CDR2 YNNKEL come from the germline V gene (reference sequence). The CDR3 covers 18 residues. V was trimmed by 1 base and J by 0 bases, leaving 18 bases between them. V usage is TRBV3-1 (or the pseudogene TRBV3-2) and J usage is TRBJ1-1; unclear D gene. The clonotype originates from a man between 25 and 39 years old in good health. Input material: blood. DNA for the CDR3: TGTGCCAGCAGCCAAGCGGGGTATTATAAGACCATGAACACTGAAGCTTTCTTT. Protein product: CASSQAGYYKTMNTEAFF.